A single sample gave rise to the 11 T cell receptor beta chains below, sequenced in a study of T cells in women clearing cervical HPV infection. The method was immunoSEQ multiplex PCR; TCRdb's version includes in-frame clones alone and lacks a portion of them. Across around 12,000 clones, the top ten clones capture 20% to 25% of the sample. Sequencing was done on a sample of blood buffy coat. The receptors come from a woman aged 18-70 years with a cervical HPV16 infection that either progressed to CIN3+ or cleared (not recorded which).

Worth noting for this clone: The read finishes 3 residues shy of the CDR3 end, and the germline J gene is used to complete it. The chain uses TRBV30 and TRBJ1-1; D may be TRBD1 (6 bases). This CDR3 is 13 amino acids long. The V end was cut by 2 bases, the J end by 1 base, with 8 bases between. CDR1 is GTSNPN, CDR2 SVGIG, per germline (reference sequence). The CDR3 bases that were read are TGTGCCTGGAGTACACAGGGGAACACTGAA. This codes for CAWSTQGNTE. The entire CDR3 is CAWSTQGNTEAFF.

About this clone: The read comes to an end 3 residues before the CDR3 does, leaving the germline J gene to fill in the end. This chain links TRBV14 with TRBJ2-5; 7 bases fit TRBD1. Unmatched junction bases numbered 4, after V lost 0 bases and J lost 3 bases. The germline gives CDR1 SGHDN, CDR2 FVKESK. The CDR3 totals 15 residues. CDR3 DNA (partial): TGTGCCAGCAGCCAAGATCTCGGACAGGAAGAGACC. Translating it yields CASSQDLGQEET. Given in full, the CDR3 is CASSQDLGQEETQYF.

Details on this clone: The read terminates 3 residues before the CDR3 end, so the remaining end is supplied by the germline J gene. The chain recombines TRBV19 with TRBJ2-7; TRBD1 agrees at 10 bases. The germline V gene has CDR1 LNHDA and CDR2 SQIVND (reference sequence). The J segment lost 5 bases and the V segment lost 5 bases, leaving 15 bases of the junction unmatched. This CDR3 region has 17 residues. Incomplete CDR3 DNA: TGTGCCAGTAGTTATTTAGGGGGCCGGGACAGGGGACACGAG. This encodes CASSYLGGRDRGHE. The CDR3, in full, reads CASSYLGGRDRGHEQYF.

With respect to this clone: With the read ending 3 residues before the CDR3 end, the germline J gene is used to fill in that end. The chain has TRBV13 and TRBJ2-1; D ambiguous. The CDR3 is made up of 14 amino acids. From germline, CDR1 is PRHDT and CDR2 FYEKMQ (reference sequence). The germline V and J ends were trimmed by 2 bases and 8 bases, with 13 bases remaining between them. CDR3 DNA (partial): TGTGCCAGCAGCTTAAGTCATCTTCGGGATGAG. This codes for CASSLSHLRDE. The full CDR3 protein is CASSLSHLRDEQFF.

About this clone: The read finishes 3 residues shy of the CDR3 end, and the germline J gene is used to complete it. The chain uses TRBV29-1 and TRBJ1-1; 7 bases match TRBD1. This CDR3 comprises 12 residues. The ends lost 7 bases at V and 1 base at J; junction bases unmatched: 3. In germline, CDR1 is SQVTM, CDR2 ANQGSEA. This chain's CDR3 is CSDSGGNTEAFF. The DNA read from the CDR3 is TGCAGCGACTCAGGGGGGAACACTGAA.

For this clone: The read gets to within 3 residues of the CDR3 end, and the germline J gene fills in the rest. The gene calls are TRBV20-1 and TRBJ2-7; tentative D call: TRBD1 (6 bases). V shed 5 bases and J shed 2 bases, with 16 bases lying between them. This CDR3 region has 14 residues. Germline-derived CDR1 and CDR2 are DFQATT and SNEGSKA (reference sequence). The CDR3 DNA, read in part, is TGCAGTGCTGATGGCCAAGGGGGTCCCTACGAG. Its translation: CSADGQGGPYE. The whole CDR3 sequence is CSADGQGGPYEQYF.

Concerning this clone itself: Read data end 3 residues before the CDR3 end; the end is taken from the germline J gene. This chain joins TRBV12-3 or TRBV12-4 and TRBJ1-5, with 8 bases identical to TRBD1. Losses at the gene ends were 7 bases for V and 4 bases for J; bases not matched to a gene: 12. The CDR3 consists of 16 residues. The CDR3 protein is CASTYTGGRTNQPQHF. The part of the CDR3 DNA that was read is TGTGCCAGCACCTACACAGGGGGGCGCACGAATCAGCCC.

In the case of this clone: The read ends 3 residues shy of where the CDR3 ends; the end is completed using the germline J gene. The J gene is TRBJ1-4, the V gene TRBV30; maybe TRBD1 (6 bases). CDR3 length equals 13 residues. Germline assignment: CDR1 GTSNPN and CDR2 SVGIG (reference sequence). Trimming cost V 5 bases and J 2 bases, with 9 bases left between them. The CDR3 region is CAWARGTNEKLFF. The sequenced CDR3 bases are TGTGCCTGGGCTAGGGGGACTAATGAAAAA.

A remark on this clone: The read comes to an end 3 residues before the CDR3 does, leaving the germline J gene to fill in the end. The rearrangement uses TRBV19 and TRBJ1-1; possible D gene TRBD1, 5 bases. Per germline, CDR1 LNHDA and CDR2 SQIVND (reference sequence). There are 12 residues in the CDR3. Deletions cut 8 bases from V and 0 bases from J, with 7 bases between. The CDR3 bases that were read are TGTGCCAGTGGCAGGGTGAACACTGAA. Amino acid sequence: CASGRVNTE. The whole CDR3 protein is CASGRVNTEAFF.

A remark on this clone: The read ends 3 residues before the CDR3 terminus; that terminus is restored from the germline J gene. The V call is TRBV9, the J call TRBJ2-3; D may be TRBD2 (8 bases). There are 16 residues in the CDR3. V was cut by 4 bases and J by 3 bases, with 18 bases left in between. CDR1 and CDR2 (germline): SGDLS, YYNGEE. This chain's CDR3 is CASSSREGAMTDTQYF. The sequenced part of the CDR3 DNA is TGTGCCAGCAGCTCCCGGGAGGGGGCCATGACAGATACG.

On this clone itself: The read terminates 3 residues ahead of where the CDR3 ends, so the germline J gene completes it. The V and J genes are TRBV5-5 and TRBJ2-1; 9 bases are shared with TRBD2. Germline trimming cut 2 bases from V and 7 bases from J; bases unmatched to any gene: 4. The germline V gene has CDR1 SGHKS and CDR2 YYEKEE (reference sequence). The CDR3 has 14 amino acids. Here the CDR3 reads CASSLSAGGNEQFF. Incomplete CDR3 DNA: TGTGCCAGCAGCTTATCAGCGGGGGGTAATGAG.